A selection of T cell receptor beta chains follows, all from one sample in a study of blood T cell repertoires in COVID-19. The assay was immunoSEQ multiplex PCR, and TCRdb's table has in-frame clones only and misses some. Here the sample spans 60,000 to 100,000 clones, around 90% being singletons. The sample comprised peripheral blood. These receptors all come from a man in his fifties with active COVID-19. CDR3s include the opening cysteine and the closing phenylalanine or tryptophan. The D gene is left open where the match is weak. Size is stated for part of the rows, as once, few or many counts, or as a class when the clone is expanded.

CASSQGVGQSAYEQYF	TGCGCCAGCAGCCAAGGGGTCGGACAGTCTGCCTACGAGCAGTACTTC	TRBV4-3	TRBJ2-7	NA	NA
CAWQGSSNQPQHF	TGTGCCTGGCAGGGGTCAAGCAATCAGCCCCAGCATTTT	TRBV30	TRBJ1-5	NA	NA
CASSLTGAYNEQFF	TGTGCCAGCAGCTTAACCGGGGCCTACAATGAGCAGTTCTTC	TRBV7-8	TRBJ2-1	NA	NA
CASSLPVSTDTQYF	TGTGCCAGCAGCTTACCGGTTAGCACAGATACGCAGTATTTT	TRBV7-8	TRBJ2-3	NA	NA
CASSRDYEQYF	TGTGCCAGCAGCCGAGACTACGAGCAGTACTTC	TRBV6-5	TRBJ2-7	NA	NA
CASSLPGTGGISYEQYF	TGCGCCAGCAGCCTCCCCGGGACAGGGGGGATCTCCTACGAGCAGTACTTC	TRBV5-1	TRBJ2-7	TRBD1	NA
CASSFRGTGGYEQYF	TGTGCCAGCAGCTTCAGGGGTACGGGGGGCTACGAGCAGTACTTC	TRBV7-6	TRBJ2-7	NA	NA
CASRGLARNEQFF	TGTGCCAGCAGGGGACTAGCGAGGAATGAGCAGTTCTTC	TRBV28	TRBJ2-1	TRBD2	NA
CASSLAIASGRAQNIQYF	TGCGCCAGCAGCTTGGCCATTGCTAGCGGGAGAGCCCAAAACATTCAGTACTTC	TRBV5-1	TRBJ2-4	TRBD2	NA
CAIRAWTGGETEAFF	TGTGCCATCAGGGCATGGACAGGGGGCGAGACTGAAGCTTTCTTT	TRBV10-3	TRBJ1-1	TRBD1	NA
CASSFGTYRSSYNSPLHF	TGTGCCAGCAGCTTCGGGACATATCGGAGCTCCTATAATTCACCCCTCCACTTT	TRBV7-9	TRBJ1-6	NA	NA
CASSLATGSGELFF	TGTGCCAGCAGCTTAGCGACTGGGAGCGGGGAGCTGTTTTTT	TRBV7-9	TRBJ2-2	NA	NA
CASSLGRGKLFF	TGTGCCAGCAGTTTGGGTCGAGGAAAACTGTTTTTT	TRBV28	TRBJ1-4	NA	NA
CASFASTNTGELFF	TGTGCCAGCTTCGCTAGCACGAACACCGGGGAGCTGTTTTTT	TRBV28	TRBJ2-2	NA	few
CASSTDRARDTEAFF	TGTGCCAGCAGCACAGACAGGGCGCGGGACACTGAAGCTTTCTTT	TRBV28	TRBJ1-1	TRBD1	NA
CASSLLGDEQYF	TGTGCCAGCAGCTTGTTAGGAGACGAGCAGTACTTC	TRBV5-4	TRBJ2-7	NA	NA
CAISESTGSGNTIYF	TGTGCCATCAGTGAGTCAACAGGGTCTGGAAACACCATATATTTT	TRBV10-3	TRBJ1-3	NA	NA
CASSGTGGIPPGYTF	TGTGCCAGCAGCGGGACAGGGGGCATTCCCCCCGGCTACACCTTC	TRBV7-8	TRBJ1-2	TRBD1	NA
CAISEGTSTGELFF	TGTGCCATCAGTGAGGGCACCTCCACCGGGGAGCTGTTTTTT	TRBV10-3	TRBJ2-2	NA	NA